This is a list of T cell receptor beta chains from one sample in a study of CD8+ T cells in alopecia areata. Assay: immunoSEQ multiplex PCR; the TCRdb copy retains only in-frame clones and omits some. The sample lists 150,000 to 200,000 clones, approximately 56% occurring once. Sequenced here: CD4+ T cells sorted from blood, sampled at week 0. The origin of the receptors is a human donor with alopecia areata. CDR3s include the opening cysteine and the closing phenylalanine or tryptophan. A D gene is named only where the DNA matches it firmly. Some rows mark clone size as missing; the rest say once, few, many or name a class of expanded clone.

clone_size,cdr3_length,j_call,v_call,d_call,cdr3_nt,cdr3_aa
NA,16,TRBJ2-1,TRBV9,NA,TGTGCCAGCAGCGTAGGGGGGGCCAGCTCCTACAATGAGCAGTTCTTC,CASSVGGASSYNEQFF
NA,14,TRBJ2-5,TRBV29-1,NA,TGCAGCGTTGAAAATGGACTTGGGGCGGAGACCCAGTACTTC,CSVENGLGAETQYF
NA,12,TRBJ2-7,TRBV7-9,NA,TGTGCCAGCAGCTTCAGTTCGAGCGAGCAGTACTTC,CASSFSSSEQYF
NA,22,TRBJ1-5,TRBV18,TRBD1,TGTGCCAGCTCGCAGCTTCGGACAGGCCCCTTACCCGCACTTAATAGCAATCAGCCCCAGCATTTT,CASSQLRTGPLPALNSNQPQHF
NA,15,TRBJ1-2,TRBV6-5,NA,TGTGCCAGCAGAATCCTAGGCGGAGGGGACGGTGGCTACACCTTC,CASRILGGGDGGYTF
NA,11,TRBJ1-2,TRBV30,NA,TGTGCCTGGACCCAAAACTATGGCTACACCTTC,CAWTQNYGYTF
few,13,TRBJ1-2,TRBV29-1,TRBD1,TGCAGCGTCCAAGACAGGGCTGGCTATGGCTACACCTTC,CSVQDRAGYGYTF
NA,16,TRBJ2-7,TRBV9,NA,TGTGCCAGCAGCGTAGGGGCGGGACAGAGCTCCTACGAGCAGTACTTC,CASSVGAGQSSYEQYF
NA,15,TRBJ2-2,TRBV7-2,TRBD1,TGTGCCAGCAGCTTGGGACAGGACCTCTTCGGGGAGCTGTTTTTT,CASSLGQDLFGELFF
once,13,TRBJ2-7,TRBV6-1,NA,TGTGCCAGCAGTGAAAGTGGGCGGCCCGAGCAGTACTTC,CASSESGRPEQYF
NA,15,TRBJ2-3,TRBV5-1,TRBD2,TGCGCCAGCAGCTTGGCTAGCGGGGGGACAGATACGCAGTATTTT,CASSLASGGTDTQYF
once,17,TRBJ1-2,TRBV27,NA,TGTGCCAGCAGTTTACGACCTACCTCGCGGTCCCGGGGGGGCTACACCTTC,CASSLRPTSRSRGGYTF
NA,13,TRBJ1-5,TRBV29-1,NA,TGCAGCGTTGAAGAAAGCTGGGGCCAGCCCCAGCATTTT,CSVEESWGQPQHF
once,15,TRBJ1-1,TRBV2,NA,TGTGCCAGCAGTGCAGACGGCAGGGTTAACACTGAAGCTTTCTTT,CASSADGRVNTEAFF
NA,13,TRBJ1-2,TRBV15,NA,TGTGCCACCAGCAGACGGGCGAACTATGGCTACACCTTC,CATSRRANYGYTF
NA,11,TRBJ1-2,TRBV20-1,NA,TGCAGTTCTCCCCTTTTCGAGGGCTACACCTTC,CSSPLFEGYTF
NA,15,TRBJ1-2,TRBV6-5,NA,TGTGCCAGCAAAAGGGAGGGCAGGCCCCTACTAGGCTACACCTTC,CASKREGRPLLGYTF
NA,18,TRBJ2-6,TRBV4-1,NA,TGCGCCAGCAGCCAAGAGGTGGCTTCGGGGGTCGGGGCCAACGTCCTGACTTTC,CASSQEVASGVGANVLTF
few,12,TRBJ1-4,TRBV29-1,NA,TGCAGCGTTCGGGGTAGCGGTGAAAAACTGTTTTTT,CSVRGSGEKLFF
NA,13,TRBJ2-3,TRBV6-5,NA,TGTGCCAGCAGTTACCTCTCGGCGGATACGCAGTATTTT,CASSYLSADTQYF
NA,14,TRBJ2-7,TRBV11-3,TRBD1,TGTGCCAGCAGCTCGGGACAGGGACCCTACGAGCAGTACTTC,CASSSGQGPYEQYF
few,12,TRBJ2-5,TRBV6-5,NA,TGTGCCAGTGGGGATACCCAAGAGACCCAGTACTTC,CASGDTQETQYF
NA,15,TRBJ2-5,TRBV6-5,TRBD2,TGTGCCAGCAGGAGGGACTACAGCGACCAAGAGACCCAGTACTTC,CASRRDYSDQETQYF
NA,15,TRBJ1-1,TRBV30,NA,TGTGCCTGGAGTGTTTTACGTTTCAGGGGCACTGAAGCTTTCTTT,CAWSVLRFRGTEAFF
NA,14,TRBJ2-1,TRBV29-1,TRBD2,TGCAGCGTTTCGACTAGCGGGGGCTACAATGAGCAGTTCTTC,CSVSTSGGYNEQFF
NA,15,TRBJ2-2,TRBV30,TRBD1,TGTGCCTGCACTAAGGAACAGGGGTTCACCGGGGAGCTGTTTTTT,CACTKEQGFTGELFF
NA,13,TRBJ1-4,TRBV29-1,NA,TGCAGCGTTTGGGGGGCGTTTAGTGGAAAACTGTTTTTT,CSVWGAFSGKLFF
NA,15,TRBJ2-7,TRBV30,NA,TGTGCCTGGAGTGTAGTCGGAGCGCCCTCCTACGAGCAGTACTTC,CAWSVVGAPSYEQYF
NA,13,TRBJ2-5,TRBV5-6,TRBD1,TGTGCCAGCACCCCCGACAGGGGCGAGACCCAGTACTTC,CASTPDRGETQYF
NA,13,TRBJ2-5,TRBV5-1,NA,TGCGCCAGCAGCCTGGCTCAGAGGTCGTGGCAGTACTTC,CASSLAQRSWQYF
few,13,TRBJ2-5,TRBV23-1,TRBD1,TGCGCCAGCAGAGGGACAGTTCAAGAGACCCAGTACTTC,CASRGTVQETQYF